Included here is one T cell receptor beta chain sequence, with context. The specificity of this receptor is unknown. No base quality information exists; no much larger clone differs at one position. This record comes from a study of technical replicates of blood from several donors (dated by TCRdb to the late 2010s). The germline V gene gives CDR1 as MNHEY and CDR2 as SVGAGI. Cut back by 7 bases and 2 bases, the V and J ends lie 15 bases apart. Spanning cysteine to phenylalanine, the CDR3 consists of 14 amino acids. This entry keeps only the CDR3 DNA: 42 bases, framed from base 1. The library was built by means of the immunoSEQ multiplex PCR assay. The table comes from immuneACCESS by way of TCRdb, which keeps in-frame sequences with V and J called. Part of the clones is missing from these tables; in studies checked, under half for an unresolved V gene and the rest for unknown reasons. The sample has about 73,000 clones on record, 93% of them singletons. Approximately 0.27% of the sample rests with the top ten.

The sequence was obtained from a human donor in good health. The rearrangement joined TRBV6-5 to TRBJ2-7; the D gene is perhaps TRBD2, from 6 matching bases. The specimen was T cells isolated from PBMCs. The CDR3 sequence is CASMRRGNPYEQYF. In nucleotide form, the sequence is TGTGCCAGCATGAGGCGGGGTAACCCCTACGAGCAGTACTTC.